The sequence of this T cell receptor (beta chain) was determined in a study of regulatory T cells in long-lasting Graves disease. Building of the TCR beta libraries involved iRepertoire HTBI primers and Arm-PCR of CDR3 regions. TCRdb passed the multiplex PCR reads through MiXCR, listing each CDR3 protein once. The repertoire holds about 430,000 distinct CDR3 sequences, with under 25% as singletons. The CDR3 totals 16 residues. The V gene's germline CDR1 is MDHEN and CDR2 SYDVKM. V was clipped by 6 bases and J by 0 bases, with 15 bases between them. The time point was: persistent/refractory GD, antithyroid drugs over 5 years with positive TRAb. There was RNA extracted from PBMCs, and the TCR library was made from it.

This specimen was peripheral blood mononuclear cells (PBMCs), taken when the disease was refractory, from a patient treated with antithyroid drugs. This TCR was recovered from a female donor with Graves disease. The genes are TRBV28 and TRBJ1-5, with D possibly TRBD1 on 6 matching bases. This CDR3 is CASRLKGGFSNQPQHF. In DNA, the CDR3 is TGTGCCAGCAGACTAAAGGGGGGTTTTAGCAATCAGCCCCAGCATTTT.